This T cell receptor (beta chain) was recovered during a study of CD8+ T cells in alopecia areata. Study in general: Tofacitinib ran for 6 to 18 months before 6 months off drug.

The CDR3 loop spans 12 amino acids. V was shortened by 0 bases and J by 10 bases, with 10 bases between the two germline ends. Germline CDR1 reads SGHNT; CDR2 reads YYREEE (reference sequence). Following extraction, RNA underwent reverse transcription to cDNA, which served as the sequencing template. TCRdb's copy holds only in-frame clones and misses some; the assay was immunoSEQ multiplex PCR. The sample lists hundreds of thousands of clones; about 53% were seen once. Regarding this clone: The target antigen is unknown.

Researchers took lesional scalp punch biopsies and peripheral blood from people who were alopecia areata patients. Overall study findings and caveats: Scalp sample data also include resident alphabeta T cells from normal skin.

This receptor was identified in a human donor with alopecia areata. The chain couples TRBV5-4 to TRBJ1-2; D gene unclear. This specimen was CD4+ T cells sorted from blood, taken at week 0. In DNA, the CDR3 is TGTGCCAGCAGCTTGGTGGCACCCCACTACACCTTC. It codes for CASSLVAPHYTF.